In this sample, the clone carrying this TCR beta chain turned up once. The CDR3 consists of 14 residues. The germline V gene has CDR1 MDHEN and CDR2 SYDVKM. This record belongs to a study of control samples from healthy donors and cancer patients. Method: immunoSEQ multiplex PCR; TCRdb's copy keeps in-frame clones and lacks some. The sample contains 95,000 to 150,000 clones, approximately 89% of which appear only once. The origin of this receptor is a young woman in good health. The chain recombines TRBV28 with TRBJ2-1; TRBD1 aligns across 9 bases. The sample comprised blood. The CDR3 loop reads CAGNSGQGYNEQFF. CDR3 coding DNA: TGTGCGGGTAACTCGGGACAGGGATACAATGAGCAGTTCTTC.